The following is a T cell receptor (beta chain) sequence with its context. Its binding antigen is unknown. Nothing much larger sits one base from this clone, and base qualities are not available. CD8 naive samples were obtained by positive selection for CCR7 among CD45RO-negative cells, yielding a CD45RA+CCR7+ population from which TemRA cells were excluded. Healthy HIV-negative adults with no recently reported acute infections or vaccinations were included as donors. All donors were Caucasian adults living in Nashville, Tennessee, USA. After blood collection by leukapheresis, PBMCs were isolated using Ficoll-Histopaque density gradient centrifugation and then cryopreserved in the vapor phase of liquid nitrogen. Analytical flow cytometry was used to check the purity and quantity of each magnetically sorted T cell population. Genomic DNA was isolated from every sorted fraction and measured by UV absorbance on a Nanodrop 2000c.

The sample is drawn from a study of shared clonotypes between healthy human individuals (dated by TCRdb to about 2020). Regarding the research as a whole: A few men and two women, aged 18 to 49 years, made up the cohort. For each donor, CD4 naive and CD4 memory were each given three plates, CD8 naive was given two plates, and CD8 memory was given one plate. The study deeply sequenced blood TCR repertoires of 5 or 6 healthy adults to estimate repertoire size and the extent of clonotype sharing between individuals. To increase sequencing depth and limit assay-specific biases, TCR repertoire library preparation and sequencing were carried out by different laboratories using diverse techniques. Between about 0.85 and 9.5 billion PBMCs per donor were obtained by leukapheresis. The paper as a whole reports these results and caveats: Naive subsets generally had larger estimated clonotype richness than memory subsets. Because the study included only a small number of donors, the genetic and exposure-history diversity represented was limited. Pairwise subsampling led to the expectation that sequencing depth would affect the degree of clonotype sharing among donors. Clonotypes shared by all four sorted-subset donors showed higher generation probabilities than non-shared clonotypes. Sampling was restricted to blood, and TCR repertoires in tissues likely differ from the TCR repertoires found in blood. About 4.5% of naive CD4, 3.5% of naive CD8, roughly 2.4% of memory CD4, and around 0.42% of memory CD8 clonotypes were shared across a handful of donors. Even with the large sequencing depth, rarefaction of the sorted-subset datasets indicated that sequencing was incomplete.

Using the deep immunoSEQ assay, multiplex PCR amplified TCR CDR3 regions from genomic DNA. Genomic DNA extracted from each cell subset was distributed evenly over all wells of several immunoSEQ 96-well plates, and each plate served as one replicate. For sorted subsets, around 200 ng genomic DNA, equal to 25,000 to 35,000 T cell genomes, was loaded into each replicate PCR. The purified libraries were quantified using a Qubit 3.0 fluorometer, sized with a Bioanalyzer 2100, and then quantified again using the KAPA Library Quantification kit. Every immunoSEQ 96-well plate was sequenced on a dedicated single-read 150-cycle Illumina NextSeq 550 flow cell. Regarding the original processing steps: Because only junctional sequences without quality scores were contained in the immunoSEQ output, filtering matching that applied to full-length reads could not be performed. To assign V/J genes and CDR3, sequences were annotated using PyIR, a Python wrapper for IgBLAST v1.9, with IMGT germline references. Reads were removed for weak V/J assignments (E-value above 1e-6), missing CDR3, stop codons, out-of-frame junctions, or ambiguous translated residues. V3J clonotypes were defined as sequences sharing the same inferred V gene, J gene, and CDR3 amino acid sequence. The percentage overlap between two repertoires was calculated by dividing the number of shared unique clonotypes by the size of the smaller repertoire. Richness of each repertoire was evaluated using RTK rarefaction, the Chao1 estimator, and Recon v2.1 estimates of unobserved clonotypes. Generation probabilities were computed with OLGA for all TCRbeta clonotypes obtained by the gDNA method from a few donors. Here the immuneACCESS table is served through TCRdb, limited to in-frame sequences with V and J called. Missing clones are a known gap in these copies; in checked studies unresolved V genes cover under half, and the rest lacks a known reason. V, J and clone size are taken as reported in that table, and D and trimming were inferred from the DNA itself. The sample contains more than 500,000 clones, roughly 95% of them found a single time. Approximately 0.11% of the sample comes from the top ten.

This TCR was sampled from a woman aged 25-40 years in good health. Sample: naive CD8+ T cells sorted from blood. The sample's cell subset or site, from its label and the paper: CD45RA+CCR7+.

Read as DNA, the sequence is TGTGCCAGCAGTTTTCGCCCGCAGCCCTACGAGCAGTACTTC. It translates to CASSFRPQPYEQYF. The V and J genes are TRBV27 and TRBJ2-7, with an unclear D gene assignment. The CDR3 runs 14 residues from the cysteine to the phenylalanine. The only DNA kept is the CDR3, 42 bases in frame from the first base. Via the germline V gene (reference sequence), CDR1 is MNHEY and CDR2 SMNVEV. V loses 3 bases of germline sequence and J loses 2 bases, and the interval between the two ends is 11 bases.